A selection of T cell receptor beta chains follows, all from one sample in a study of shared clonotypes between healthy human individuals. Measured with immunoSEQ multiplex PCR; TCRdb has only the in-frame clones, and not every one. The data contain 2 million to 2.5 million clones, about 90% of them singletons. The sample taken for sequencing was naive CD4+ T cells from PBMCs. The source of these receptors is a man aged 18 to 29 in good health. Some clones in this sample may be carry-over from other donors' samples. CDR3s include the opening cysteine and the closing phenylalanine or tryptophan.

j_call v_call cdr3_length cdr3_aa
TRBJ2-7 TRBV5-5 15 CASSNLGPGSYEQYF
TRBJ1-6 TRBV7-9 13 CASSPRTGSPLHF
TRBJ2-7 TRBV28 14 CASRITGTSYEQYF
TRBJ1-2 TRBV5-1 17 CASSLLATGREAYGYTF
TRBJ2-1 TRBV4-2 15 CASSQARDRGNEQFF
TRBJ1-6 TRBV7-9 15 CASSFMMGEDSPLHF
TRBJ2-7 TRBV9 13 CASSVATSYEQYF
TRBJ2-7 TRBV7-3 15 CASSPRPGTNYEQYF
TRBJ1-1 TRBV28 12 CASSLTHSEAFF
TRBJ1-2 TRBV19 15 CASSKAITGLHGYTF
TRBJ2-6 TRBV7-3 16 CASSFYGPSGANVLTF
TRBJ2-1 TRBV7-3 15 CASSLSSGRADEQFF
TRBJ2-5 TRBV15 16 CATSKGLAGGMETQYF
TRBJ1-1 TRBV7-2 16 CASSSAHAQVNTEAFF
TRBJ2-7 TRBV18 13 CASSEGPNYEQYF
TRBJ1-2 TRBV7-8 14 CASSLARTGYGYTF
TRBJ2-5 TRBV5-8 16 CASSLVGVATQETQYF
TRBJ2-2 TRBV19 13 CATGRRATGELFF
TRBJ2-6 TRBV2 14 CASSDRSGANVLTF
TRBJ2-3 TRBV19 13 CASSMGERDTQYF
TRBJ1-2 TRBV20-1 9 CSAGSGYTF
TRBJ2-1 TRBV2 14 CASKAAGGYNEQFF
TRBJ2-5 TRBV11-3 16 CASSQGLAGGPETQYF
TRBJ1-1 TRBV5-1 14 CASSSPPRDTEAFF
TRBJ1-1 TRBV9 16 CASSPRGRGENTEAFF
TRBJ2-3 TRBV28 14 CASSFGGRVDTQYF
TRBJ2-7 TRBV6-5 15 CASRPGQGGSYEQYF
TRBJ2-2 TRBV10-3 16 CAITGQGQGGTGELFF
TRBJ2-1 TRBV7-6 15 CASSPQAPFYGEQFF
TRBJ2-1 TRBV28 13 CASRTRDSSEQFF
TRBJ1-1 TRBV7-9 14 CASSLDSRPEGAFF
TRBJ2-7 TRBV6-6 13 CASRRQAGYEQYF
TRBJ2-7 TRBV20-1 11 CSARDRQEQYF
TRBJ1-5 TRBV19 15 CASCYTGVSNQPQHF
TRBJ2-1 TRBV2 15 CASSAQGVSYNEQFF
TRBJ1-2 TRBV28 13 CASSPSTGYGYTF
TRBJ1-2 TRBV28 12 CASSSQGNGYTF
TRBJ1-2 TRBV5-4 15 CASSAKQGANYGYTF
TRBJ2-1 TRBV6-5 12 CASSLSRNEQFF
TRBJ1-5 TRBV28 13 CASIPQGGQPQHF
TRBJ2-3 TRBV11-3 19 CASSLGLAGAHSSTDTQYF
TRBJ1-1 TRBV28 14 CASSLGGQGVEAFF
TRBJ2-5 TRBV5-5 15 CASSLLGVTYETQYF
TRBJ1-1 TRBV29-1 13 CSVGTGLGTEAFF
TRBJ1-2 TRBV7-2 14 CASTFAGTGYGYTF
TRBJ2-2 TRBV7-9 19 CASSTRQGAAGVRPGELFF
TRBJ2-2 TRBV4-3 17 CASSQEFSGGRTGELFF
TRBJ2-7 TRBV2 12 CASSDRAYEQYF
TRBJ1-5 TRBV4-2 15 CASSQPDSSNQPQHF